The clone carrying this T cell receptor (beta chain) came up a few times. These data come from a study of blood T cell repertoires in COVID-19. Study details: There were acute and convalescent COVID-19 samples, and they came from the United States, Italy and Spain. In each case, the material was cDNA or gDNA derived from T cells, B-cell-depleted T cells, or PBMCs.

Original handling: From reference gene primer amplification, estimates of nucleated cell counts were derived. Using immunoSEQ multiplex PCR, the repertoire was profiled, and TCRdb retains in-frame clones only, with some absent. The V and J calls and clone size are taken from that table; D and trimming were inferred from the DNA. The top ten clones hold approximately 23% of a sample with almost 95,000 clones, less than 75% of them seen once. Sequences were obtained from peripheral blood. The sequence was collected from a woman aged 55 to 70 in a cohort sampled during active or convalescent COVID-19.

In DNA form, the CDR3 reads TGTGCCAGCTCACCTATGGACAGGGTCCAAGAGACCCAGTACTTC. Amino acid sequence: CASSPMDRVQETQYF. V and J are TRBV18 and TRBJ2-5; 8 bases fit TRBD1. Trimming took 3 bases from V and 1 from J; bases not matched to a gene: 4. Germline lookup yields CDR1 KGHSH and CDR2 LQKENI. The CDR3 is 15 amino acids. The whole variable domain, remainder taken from reference TRBV18 and TRBJ2-5, is NAGVMQNPRHLVRRRGQEARLRCSPMKGHSHVYWYRQLPEEGLKFMVYLQKENIIDESGMPKERFSAEFPKEGPSILRIQQVVRGDSAAYFCASSPMDRVQETQYFGPGTRLLVL.